This T cell receptor beta chain was captured in a study of cytomegalovirus exposure and HLA in healthy donors. As for the study in general: Some 85 million unique TCRs, all from HLA-typed donors, were included in an early release of the data.

The PCR employed 60 Vbeta primers together with 13 Jbeta primers. Profiled with immunoSEQ multiplex PCR; TCRdb holds only in-frame clones, not every one. The sample holds some 150,000 clones, 65% to 85% seen once. CDR1 is LGHNA and CDR2 is YNFKEQ in the germline V gene. The CDR3 totals 16 residues. V lost 0 bases to trimming and J lost 2 bases; unmatched junction nucleotides: 4. In this sample, this clone turned up a few times. Other nucleotide sequences from this sample produce the same CDR3. Specimen: PBMCs. The receptor was isolated from a woman aged 45-60 years in good health and CMV-seropositive. The chain joins TRBV4-2 to TRBJ2-3; TRBD2 matches at 8 bases. CDR3 region: CASSQDPSGSTDTQYF. DNA for the CDR3: TGTGCCAGCAGCCAAGACCCTAGCGGGTCCACAGATACGCAGTATTTT.